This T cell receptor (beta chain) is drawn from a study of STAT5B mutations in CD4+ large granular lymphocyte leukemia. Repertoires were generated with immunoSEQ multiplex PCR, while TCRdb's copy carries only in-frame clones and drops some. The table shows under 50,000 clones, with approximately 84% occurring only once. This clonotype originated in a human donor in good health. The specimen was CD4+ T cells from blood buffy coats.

DNA for the CDR3: TGCGCCAGCAGTCCCGACAGGGCCCCACAAGAGACCCAGTACTTC. Protein: CASSPDRAPQETQYF. The chain couples TRBV10-1 to TRBJ2-5, with 7 bases fitting TRBD1. Germline CDR1 WNHNN, CDR2 SYGVQD (reference sequence). The CDR3 is 15 residues long. V was pared by 5 bases and J by 2 bases, with 8 bases of the junction left unmatched.